This T cell receptor beta chain emerged from a study of beta chain features in type 1 diabetes. Looking at the study overall: The patients were much like the healthy donors in age, gender and cell yields. Researchers looked at roughly 100,000,000 sorted cells across all samples.

General study findings and limits: Within patients, naive, central memory and Treg TCRB repertoires seemed more similar than within healthy donors. TCRB CDR3s were moderately but significantly shorter in Type 1 diabetes patients in all four CD4+ subsets.

This CDR3 has 13 residues. V was trimmed by 7 bases and J by 2 bases, leaving 12 bases between them. Looked up from germline, CDR1 is LNHDA and CDR2 is SQIVND (reference sequence). This clone was counted only a few times. What it recognizes is unknown. The entirety of the isolated RNA underwent reverse transcription, so expressed TCRB transcripts were sequenced. Here immunoSEQ multiplex PCR was the method, and the copy in TCRdb shows in-frame clones only, minus some. The data contain almost 350,000 clones, roughly 9% of them seen just once; the ten biggest clones take up roughly 1%. The chain couples TRBV19 to TRBJ2-7, with a weak D call TRBD1 (6 bases). Sequenced material: central memory CD4+ T cells from blood. The receptor comes from a man under 40 with type 1 diabetes. The CDR3 loop reads CASTPDRAYEQYF. The CDR3 DNA sequence: TGTGCCAGTACCCCGGACAGAGCCTACGAGCAGTACTTC. The full variable domain, with the rest looked up from reference TRBV19 and TRBJ2-7, is DGGITQSPKYLFRKEGQNVTLSCEQNLNHDAMYWYRQDPGQGLRLIYYSQIVNDFQKGDIAEGYSVSREKKESFPLTVTSAQKNPTAFYLCASTPDRAYEQYFGPGTRLTVT.